This entry lists 26 T cell receptor beta chains sequenced from one sample in a study of identical twins. In TCRdb, the 5' RACE reads were re-called with MiXCR into one record per CDR3 protein. The table includes 690,000 or so distinct CDR3 sequences, around 6% detected once. Input material: naive T cells sorted from blood. The receptors here all came from a young man in good health.

This clonotype was detected many times. This chain connects TRBV5-1 to TRBJ2-1, with 12 bases fitting TRBD2. The CDR3 covers 18 residues. The germline V gene encodes CDR1 SGHRS and CDR2 YFSETQ. V lost 0 bases to trimming and J lost 8 bases; unmatched junction nucleotides: 12. The CDR3 DNA reads TGCGCCAGCAGCTTGGTTCCTAGCGGGAGGGGAGGTTTCGATGAGCAGTTCTTC. This encodes CASSLVPSGRGGFDEQFF.

This clonotype has at least ten counts. The chain joins TRBV14 to TRBJ2-1; D remains ambiguous. Germline assignment: CDR1 SGHDN and CDR2 FVKESK. Trimming shortened V by 0 bases and J by 5 bases, and 14 bases separated the two germline ends. The CDR3 contains 16 residues. CDR3 loop: CASSQDLFSQHNEQFF. Here the CDR3 DNA reads TGTGCCAGCAGCCAAGATCTATTTAGCCAGCACAATGAGCAGTTCTTC.

The gene calls are TRBV6-5 and TRBJ2-7; unclear D gene. CDR1 MNHEY and CDR2 SVGAGI come from the germline V gene. This CDR3 has 11 residues. V lost 8 bases and J lost 4, with 9 bases in between. In DNA, the CDR3 is TGTGCCAGCGGCACTTTATACGAGCAGTACTTC. This encodes CASGTLYEQYF.

This clonotype has a count of ten or more. The chain carries TRBV5-1 and TRBJ1-1; D gene unclear. The CDR3 is 14 residues long. Between the trimmed V and J ends, which lost 4 bases and 5 bases, there was a span of 15 bases. The germline V gene has CDR1 SGHRS and CDR2 YFSETQ. CDR3: CASSLRVEGTEAFF. The CDR3, as DNA: TGCGCCAGCAGCCTTCGGGTCGAGGGTACTGAAGCTTTCTTT.

This chain uses TRBV11-2 with TRBJ2-1; D not resolved. Germline V gene lookup returns CDR1 SGHAT and CDR2 FQNNGV. This CDR3 has 14 amino acids. With 1 base removed from V and 4 bases from J, the gap between germline ends came to 8 bases. The CDR3 protein is CASSLAAIYNEQFF. CDR3 DNA sequence: TGTGCCAGCAGCTTAGCGGCTATATACAATGAGCAGTTCTTC.

This sequence joins TRBV7-7 and TRBJ2-1; no reliable D call. V lost 8 bases and J 8 bases, leaving 22 bases between the germline ends. This CDR3 contains 15 residues. CDR1 and CDR2 (germline): SSHAT, FNYEAQ (reference sequence). CDR3 in amino acids: CASRTLRAPTHEQFF. The CDR3 coding sequence is TGTGCCAGCCGAACCCTCCGGGCCCCAACCCATGAGCAGTTCTTC. Complete variable domain (other parts from reference TRBV7-7 and TRBJ2-1): GAGVSQSPRYKVTKRGQDVTLRCDPISSHATLYWYQQALGQGPEFLTYFNYEAQPDKSGLPSDRFSAERPEGSISTLTIQRTEQRDSAMYRCASRTLRAPTHEQFFGPGTRLTVL.

This rearrangement joins TRBV7-7 to TRBJ2-5; D unclear. This CDR3 spans 14 amino acids. Trimming took 5 bases from V and 1 from J, leaving 11 bases between them. Germline V gene sequence: CDR1 SSHAT, CDR2 FNYEAQ (reference sequence). The CDR3, as DNA: TGTGCCAGCAGCCAGAACAGCCTCCAAGAGACCCAGTACTTC. Amino acids: CASSQNSLQETQYF.

In the case of this clonotype: Since a much larger clone is just one base distant, this may be a read error. The CDR3 ends on some other residue instead of the conserved phenylalanine or tryptophan, so this is likely a read error. J is TRBJ2-3 and V is TRBV12-3 or TRBV12-4, with TRBD2 matching 10 bases. The V gene end was trimmed by 6 bases and the J gene end by 4 bases; junction bases not matched to a gene: 7. This CDR3 has 15 amino acids. The DNA of the CDR3 is TGTGCCAGCAGACCTAGCGGGAGCTTCCCAGATACGCAGTATTTA. Its protein is CASRPSGSFPDTQYL.

This clonotype appeared a few times. V gene TRBV12-3 or TRBV12-4 combines with J gene TRBJ1-2, with D possibly TRBD1 on 5 matching bases. The CDR3 loop spans 11 amino acids. With 3 bases removed from V and 8 bases from J, the gap between germline ends came to 7 bases. CDR3 residues: CASSFGHGYTF. Here the CDR3 DNA reads TGTGCCAGCAGTTTCGGACACGGCTACACCTTC.

The chain couples TRBV6-1 to TRBJ1-2; possible D gene TRBD1, 6 bases. CDR3 size: 15 residues. The V and J ends lost 4 bases and 4 bases respectively, with 16 bases between them. Germline loops: CDR1 MNHNS, CDR2 SASEGT. CDR3 in amino acids: CASSATRGKSYGYTF. The CDR3 DNA reads TGTGCCAGCAGTGCGACCAGGGGAAAAAGCTATGGCTACACCTTC.

Many counts were recorded for this clonotype. The CDR3 DNA reads TGTGCCAGCAGTCCAGACCCTCGCGGAGCTTTCTTT. Amino acid sequence: CASSPDPRGAFF. The V gene is TRBV11-2, the J gene TRBJ1-1; D gene uncertain. The V gene lost 6 bases and the J gene lost 10 bases, with 15 bases spanning the gap. Germline CDR1 and CDR2: SGHAT and FQNNGV. CDR3 length: 12 residues.

The chain combines TRBV29-1 with TRBJ2-7; D is ambiguous. CDR1 is SQVTM and CDR2 is ANQGSEA in the germline V gene. The CDR3 contains 12 residues. V was cut by 2 bases and J by 3 bases, with 8 bases left in between. The CDR3: CSVELGGYEQYF. The DNA of the CDR3 is TGCAGCGTTGAACTCGGCGGCTACGAGCAGTACTTC.

The chain has TRBV7-2 and TRBJ2-3; no firm D call. V shed 2 bases and J shed 7 bases, with 7 bases lying between them. The V gene's germline CDR1 is SGHTA and CDR2 FQGNSA. The CDR3 covers 12 residues. The CDR3 DNA is TGTGCCAGCAGCTTAAGTTCATATACGCAGTATTTT. Its protein product is CASSLSSYTQYF.

In its sample, this clonotype was seen a few times. The DNA for the CDR3 is TGCGCCAGCAGTGAAGGGAGACTAGCGGGAGTCTCAGATACGCAGTATTTT. Translated: CASSEGRLAGVSDTQYF. This chain joins TRBV10-2 and TRBJ2-3, with 12 bases matching TRBD2. From germline, CDR1 is WSHSY and CDR2 SAAADI. The CDR3 has 17 amino acids. The V and J ends lost 3 bases and 4 bases, in that order; junction bases with no gene match: 8.

This clonotype was seen ten or more times. J is TRBJ2-1 and V is TRBV15, with a weak D call TRBD1 (6 bases). CDR3 size: 16 residues. Germline CDR1 reads LNHNV; CDR2 reads YYDKDF (reference sequence). V shed 7 bases and J shed 0 bases, with 16 bases lying between them. The CDR3 reads CATINRQDSSYNEQFF. DNA of the CDR3: TGTGCCACCATCAACAGACAGGACAGCTCCTACAATGAGCAGTTCTTC.

The chain employs TRBV4-3 and TRBJ1-2; the D is unclear. V gave up 1 base and J gave up 0 bases, with 9 bases separating them. The CDR3 length is 15 residues. Germline V gene lookup returns CDR1 LGHNA and CDR2 YSLEER. CDR3 bases: TGCGCCAGCAGCCAAGCCCTACAAGCTAACTATGGCTACACCTTC. Translation gives CASSQALQANYGYTF.

This clonotype was recorded at least ten times. The V call is TRBV20-1, the J call TRBJ2-3; 10 bases fit TRBD2. CDR3 size: 14 residues. Trimming took 6 bases from V and 3 from J; bases not matched to a gene: 6. Germline V gene data show CDR1 as DFQATT and CDR2 as SNEGSKA (reference sequence). This chain's CDR3 is CSASETSGTDTQYF. For the CDR3, the DNA is TGCAGTGCAAGCGAGACTAGCGGGACAGATACGCAGTATTTT.

The chain employs TRBV5-1 and TRBJ2-5; no definite D call. Trimming stripped 3 bases from V and 5 bases from J, with 14 bases between. The CDR3 is 14 residues long. The germline V gene encodes CDR1 SGHRS and CDR2 YFSETQ. Written as DNA, the CDR3 is TGCGCCAGCAGCTGGAACATGGGTGAGGAGACCCAGTACTTC. Translated: CASSWNMGEETQYF.

The rearrangement joins TRBV11-2 to TRBJ2-3; the D gene could be TRBD1 or TRBD2 (5 bases each). Between the trimmed V and J ends, which lost 5 bases and 2 bases, there was a span of 17 bases. The CDR3 is 16 residues long. The germline CDR1 and CDR2 sequences are SGHAT and FQNNGV. The CDR3 protein is CASSLPPGRNTDTQYF. The CDR3 DNA reads as TGTGCCAGCAGCCTTCCACCGGGACGGAACACAGATACGCAGTATTTT.

The rearrangement uses TRBV5-1 and TRBJ2-5, with unresolved D. Germline V gives CDR1 SGHRS, CDR2 YFSETQ. V was trimmed by 0 bases and J by 3 bases, leaving 6 bases between them. The CDR3 has 13 residues. CDR3 amino acids: CASSLGHEETQYF. The CDR3 DNA follows: TGCGCCAGCAGCTTGGGTCATGAAGAGACCCAGTACTTC.

The chain links TRBV29-1 to TRBJ2-5, with D possibly TRBD1 on 5 matching bases. Per germline, CDR1 SQVTM and CDR2 ANQGSEA. This CDR3 contains 14 residues. V was clipped by 4 bases and J by 2 bases, with 14 bases between them. Here the CDR3 reads CSVVGRVWQETQYF. CDR3 nucleotide sequence: TGCAGCGTTGTAGGCAGGGTTTGGCAAGAGACCCAGTACTTC.

In its sample, this clonotype was seen many times. The gene calls are TRBV15 and TRBJ2-1; the match to TRBD1 covers 11 bases. The CDR3 is 15 amino acids. V lost 1 base and J lost 8; bases outside the gene matches: 4. CDR1 is LNHNV and CDR2 is YYDKDF in the germline V gene (reference sequence). DNA for the CDR3: TGTGCCACCAGCAGAGTAGGACAGGGGGCATATGAGCAGTTCTTC. This gives the protein CATSRVGQGAYEQFF.

Worth noting for this clonotype: A much larger clone sits a single nucleotide away, making a read error possible. This likely comes from a read error, as the CDR3 has no conserved phenylalanine or tryptophan at its end. V gene TRBV29-1 combines with J gene TRBJ1-4, with unresolved D. From germline, CDR1 is SQVTM and CDR2 ANQGSEA. Trimming stripped 7 bases from V and 8 bases from J, with 11 bases between. The CDR3 length is 11 residues. In DNA form, the CDR3 reads TGCAGCGCGAGGGTGGCCGAAAAACTGTTTTGT. It translates to CSARVAEKLFC.

This clonotype showed up many times. CDR3 residues: CASSQDVRYEQYF. As DNA, the CDR3 is TGTGCCAGCAGCCAAGATGTTCGCTACGAGCAGTACTTC. V gene TRBV4-2 combines with J gene TRBJ2-7; D gene uncertain. CDR3 length: 13 amino acids. Deletions cut 0 bases from V and 3 bases from J, with 6 bases between. Per germline, CDR1 LGHNA and CDR2 YNFKEQ.

The rearrangement links TRBV5-1 to TRBJ2-2, with D possibly matching TRBD2 (6 bases). The CDR3 covers 15 residues. The germline gives CDR1 SGHRS, CDR2 YFSETQ. V was shortened by 3 bases and J by 6 bases, with 15 bases between the two germline ends. CDR3 residues: CASSWRDGGSGELFF. In DNA form, the CDR3 reads TGCGCCAGCAGCTGGCGGGACGGGGGTTCCGGGGAGCTGTTTTTT.

This clonotype was seen ten or more times. This chain uses TRBV6-5 with TRBJ2-1; TRBD2 is a possible D gene (6 bases). The CDR3 sequence is 12 residues long. CDR1 and CDR2 from the germline V gene are MNHEY and SVGAGI. V lost 2 bases to trimming and J lost 10 bases, with 9 bases between them. For the CDR3, the DNA is TGTGCCAGCAGTTACGGGGCGGGAGAGCAGTTCTTC. As protein: CASSYGAGEQFF.